These T cell receptor beta chains were read from a single sample in a study of shared clonotypes between healthy human individuals. Using immunoSEQ multiplex PCR, the repertoire was profiled, and TCRdb retains in-frame clones only, with some absent. Among some 470,000 clones, over 60% were seen once, and the ten largest hold 10% to 15%. Sequenced input: PBMCs. Receptor source: a woman between 40 and 50 years old in good health. Some clones in this sample may be carry-over from other donors' samples. The CDR3 runs from the conserved cysteine through the conserved F or W. Each record gives: V gene, J gene, clone size, D gene, CDR3 protein, CDR3 DNA. D genes are given only for firm matches. Size is omitted from some rows. Given values are once, few, many or a class for expanded clones.

TRBV7-3	TRBJ2-2	-	-	CASSSYTGELFF	TGTGCCAGCAGCTCATACACCGGGGAGCTGTTTTTT
TRBV11-2	TRBJ1-2	-	TRBD1	CASSNIKRTGTYGYTF	TGTGCCAGCAGCAACATTAAAAGGACAGGGACTTATGGCTACACCTTC
TRBV27	TRBJ2-7	-	TRBD2	CASSPAPGLGRRYEQYF	TGTGCCAGCAGTCCCGCCCCGGGACTAGGGAGGAGGTACGAGCAGTACTTC
TRBV7-2	TRBJ2-7	-	TRBD1	CASSLVGGRLYEQYF	TGTGCCAGCAGCTTAGTAGGGGGCAGGTTGTACGAGCAGTACTTC
TRBV27	TRBJ2-1	-	TRBD2	CASTSTGGLNEQFF	TGTGCCAGCACCTCAACGGGGGGACTAAATGAGCAGTTCTTC
TRBV7-2	TRBJ2-7	-	-	CASSSETGASYEQYF	TGTGCCAGCAGCTCAGAGACGGGGGCTTCCTACGAGCAGTACTTC
TRBV10-3	TRBJ2-5	-	TRBD2	CAARSLAGGQETQYF	TGTGCCGCCCGGAGCCTAGCGGGAGGACAAGAGACCCAGTACTTC
TRBV4-2	TRBJ1-1	few	-	CASSQDDPGHHVRF	TGTGCCAGCAGCCAAGATGACCCGGGACATCACGTACGCTTT
TRBV5-1	TRBJ1-1	-	-	CASSLEAQSTEAFF	TGCGCCAGCAGCCTGGAGGCCCAGAGCACTGAAGCTTTCTTT
TRBV27	TRBJ2-7	-	TRBD1	CASSIGQGIYEQYF	TGTGCCAGCAGCATAGGACAGGGGATCTACGAGCAGTACTTC
TRBV18	TRBJ1-5	few	TRBD1	CASSEERPGGSLSNQPQHF	TGTGCCAGCTCTGAGGAGCGGCCAGGGGGTTCCCTTAGCAATCAGCCCCAGCATTTT
TRBV11-2	TRBJ2-7	-	TRBD2	CASSPRTSGSHVVHEQYF	TGTGCCAGCAGCCCGAGGACTAGCGGGAGTCATGTTGTCCACGAGCAGTACTTC
TRBV9	TRBJ2-4	-	-	CASSVGGSMAKNIQYF	TGTGCCAGCAGCGTAGGGGGGAGTATGGCCAAAAACATTCAGTACTTC
TRBV5-6	TRBJ1-1	few	-	CASSRDKIGEAFF	TGTGCCAGCAGCCGAGACAAAATTGGGGAAGCTTTCTTT
TRBV4-3	TRBJ2-5	-	TRBD2	CASSQDGGVAGQYF	TGCGCCAGCAGCCAAGATGGGGGGGTGGCGGGGCAGTACTTC
TRBV27	TRBJ2-7	few	TRBD1	CASWTATGSHEQYF	TGTGCCAGCTGGACCGCGACAGGGAGCCACGAGCAGTACTTC
TRBV12-2	TRBJ2-2	-	-	CASRLVVGGAGRYGELFF	TGTGCAAGTCGCTTAGTTGTCGGGGGCGCGGGTAGATACGGGGAGCTGTTTTTT
TRBV19	TRBJ1-5	many	-	CASSARGEAFQPQHF	TGTGCCAGTAGTGCCCGGGGGGAAGCGTTTCAGCCCCAGCATTTT
TRBV5-1	TRBJ1-5	-	-	CTSSLDAGAGQPQHF	TGCACCAGCAGCTTGGATGCTGGGGCGGGACAGCCCCAGCATTTT
TRBV19	TRBJ2-5	once	-	CASSIMGQTVETQYF	TGTGCCAGTAGTATAATGGGGCAGACGGTGGAGACCCAGTACTTC
TRBV11-2	TRBJ2-4	-	TRBD1	CASHRLPPGGKNIQYF	TGTGCCAGCCACCGCCTGCCTCCAGGGGGAAAAAACATTCAGTACTTC
TRBV18	TRBJ1-1	-	-	CASSPKTENTEAFF	TGTGCCAGCTCACCGAAGACAGAGAACACTGAAGCTTTCTTT
TRBV29-1	TRBJ2-2	once	TRBD2	CSVRGRETGELFF	TGCAGCGTCCGAGGGCGGGAGACCGGGGAGCTGTTTTTT
TRBV18	TRBJ2-3	-	TRBD2	CASSPRPHSGSLNFGGDTQYF	TGTGCCAGCTCACCGCGACCGCATAGCGGGAGTCTTAATTTCGGGGGCGATACGCAGTATTTT
TRBV7-2	TRBJ1-1	-	-	CASSLTGFPRGAFF	TGTGCCAGCAGCCTAACAGGGTTTCCCAGGGGAGCTTTCTTT
TRBV11-2	TRBJ2-6	-	TRBD1	CASSRTGTSGANVLTF	TGTGCCAGCAGCAGGACAGGAACCTCTGGGGCCAACGTCCTGACTTTC
TRBV9	TRBJ2-3	-	-	CASSSIRDSLTDTQYF	TGTGCCAGCAGCTCTATAAGGGACTCTCTCACAGATACGCAGTATTTT
TRBV5-1	TRBJ1-1	-	-	CASSPGQNTEAFF	TGCGCCAGCAGCCCCGGGCAGAACACTGAAGCTTTCTTT
TRBV6-5	TRBJ2-3	-	-	CASSYSMWVDTQYF	TGTGCCAGCAGTTACTCGATGTGGGTAGATACGCAGTATTTT
TRBV7-2	TRBJ1-1	-	-	CASSIPPNTEAFF	TGTGCCAGCAGCATTCCACCGAACACTGAAGCTTTCTTT
TRBV18	TRBJ1-1	-	-	CASSPAGLNTEAFF	TGTGCCAGCTCACCCGCCGGCCTGAACACTGAAGCTTTCTTT
TRBV7-3	TRBJ2-2	-	TRBD1	CASSLSYTGAITGELFF	TGTGCCAGCAGCCTAAGTTACACAGGGGCAATCACCGGGGAGCTGTTTTTT
TRBV2	TRBJ2-1	-	TRBD2	CASSPLGGRIYNEQFF	TGTGCCAGCAGTCCCCTAGGCGGGAGGATATACAATGAGCAGTTCTTC
TRBV25-1	TRBJ2-7	-	TRBD1	CASSAGGRVYEQYF	TGTGCCAGCAGTGCAGGGGGTAGGGTGTACGAGCAGTACTTC
TRBV5-1	TRBJ1-2	few	TRBD1	CASSLADRAAGYTF	TGCGCCAGCAGCTTGGCTGACAGGGCGGCAGGCTACACCTTC
TRBV7-2	TRBJ1-2	-	-	CASSPEKRGIRYGYTF	TGTGCCAGCAGTCCCGAGAAGAGGGGGATTCGCTATGGCTACACCTTC
TRBV2	TRBJ1-5	-	-	CASSAGVGFQPQHF	TGTGCCAGCAGTGCAGGGGTCGGGTTTCAGCCCCAGCATTTT
TRBV14	TRBJ1-2	few	-	CASSPQTGSGYTF	TGTGCCAGCAGCCCGCAAACAGGTTCCGGCTACACCTTC
TRBV29-1	TRBJ2-5	few	-	CSVTWTDGETQYF	TGCAGCGTTACCTGGACAGACGGGGAGACCCAGTACTTC
TRBV11-2	TRBJ2-2	-	-	CASSLGGSPTGELFF	TGTGCCAGCAGCTTAGGCGGGTCTCCCACCGGGGAGCTGTTTTTT
TRBV28	TRBJ2-7	-	-	CASSLGVKGPHYEQYF	TGTGCCAGCAGTTTAGGAGTTAAGGGACCGCACTACGAGCAGTACTTC
TRBV5-1	TRBJ1-1	many	-	CASSLEPPNTEAFF	TGCGCCAGCAGCTTGGAACCACCCAACACTGAAGCTTTCTTT
TRBV5-4	TRBJ2-7	-	TRBD1	CASSPRNRGDSHEQYF	TGTGCCAGCAGCCCCAGGAACAGGGGGGACTCTCACGAGCAGTACTTC
TRBV7-2	TRBJ1-2	-	TRBD1	CASSPQGAGGYTF	TGTGCCAGCAGCCCGCAGGGGGCGGGTGGCTACACCTTC
TRBV7-2	TRBJ2-7	-	TRBD2	CASSLPTSGRYEQYF	TGTGCCAGCAGCTTACCCACTAGCGGGAGATACGAGCAGTACTTC
TRBV5-4	TRBJ1-2	-	-	CASREGTAPSIYGYTF	TGTGCCAGCAGAGAGGGGACGGCCCCCTCTATCTATGGCTACACCTTC
TRBV28	TRBJ2-3	-	-	CASVRHGVADTQYF	TGTGCCAGCGTCCGTCACGGGGTGGCAGATACGCAGTATTTT
TRBV7-3	TRBJ1-1	few	-	CASSDLLDTEAFF	TGTGCCAGCAGCGACCTGTTGGACACTGAAGCTTTCTTT
TRBV18	TRBJ2-7	-	TRBD1	CASSPGTGPYEQYF	TGTGCCAGCTCCCCCGGGACAGGGCCCTACGAGCAGTACTTC
TRBV7-3	TRBJ2-7	-	TRBD1	CASSPGQAEGEQYF	TGTGCCAGCAGCCCTGGACAGGCCGAGGGCGAGCAGTACTTC
TRBV12-5	TRBJ2-1	few	TRBD2	CASGSPLAEEQFF	TGTGCTAGTGGTTCGCCTCTAGCGGAGGAGCAGTTCTTC
TRBV19	TRBJ2-2	-	-	CASSPMGSLNTGELFF	TGTGCCAGTAGTCCGATGGGGAGTTTGAACACCGGGGAGCTGTTTTTT
TRBV5-1	TRBJ1-1	few	TRBD1	CASSPGQGVGYTEAFF	TGCGCCAGCAGCCCCGGACAGGGTGTAGGGTACACTGAAGCTTTCTTT
TRBV28	TRBJ1-2	few	-	CASSTAGAYGYTF	TGTGCCAGCAGTACCGCGGGGGCCTATGGCTACACCTTC
TRBV19	TRBJ2-7	-	-	CASRNPGQADEQYF	TGTGCCAGTAGAAATCCGGGACAAGCGGACGAGCAGTACTTC
TRBV29-1	TRBJ1-2	-	-	CSVEEPQGPGHGYTF	TGCAGCGTTGAAGAGCCCCAGGGCCCAGGCCATGGCTACACCTTC
TRBV4-3	TRBJ2-1	-	-	CASSQDGVDEQFF	TGCGCCAGCAGCCAAGATGGGGTGGATGAGCAGTTCTTC
TRBV7-2	TRBJ2-5	-	TRBD1	CASSSGTGGETQYF	TGTGCCAGCAGCTCCGGAACAGGGGGGGAGACCCAGTACTTC